The following is a TCR beta chain sequence with its context. Antigen specificity is unknown. A much larger clone lies a single base off, so this may be a read error. This CDR3 region has 16 residues. Germline values: CDR1 MDHEN, CDR2 SYDVKM. V was pared by 8 bases and J by 6 bases, with 25 bases between. The data stem from a study of T-cell reconstitution after alpha-beta-depleted transplantation in children. Study-level findings and limits: The authors attributed T-cell counts and diversity one year after transplant mostly to newly produced T cells.

Preparation of the TCRbeta library involved a method that used unique molecular identifiers. MiXCR, applied by TCRdb to the PCR reads, yields one record per CDR3 protein. The repertoire has around 450,000 distinct CDR3 sequences, about 10% of them found once; the top ten carry about 2%. This TCR derives from a child aged 2-15 years with inherited bone marrow failure, due to receive a stem cell transplant. The material was PBMCs, obtained before TCRalphabeta/CD19-depleted stem cell transplant. This chain connects TRBV28 to TRBJ1-1; D gene unclear. In DNA, the CDR3 is TGTGCCAGCCGATGGCGGAAGTTTTGGCCTGACGCTGAAGCTTTCTTT. It yields the protein CASRWRKFWPDAEAFF.